Listed below are T cell receptor beta chains from one sample, sequenced in a study of cytomegalovirus exposure and HLA in healthy donors. The assay was immunoSEQ multiplex PCR, and TCRdb's table has in-frame clones only and misses some. The table records about 160,000 clones, 75% to 90% of them present only once. Sequenced sample: PBMCs. These receptors originate from a woman in her late teens or twenties in good health and CMV-seronegative. Each CDR3 is given with its conserved first and last residue. The order of the fields is J gene, clone size, V gene, D gene, CDR3 DNA, CDR3 protein. The D gene is left open where the match is weak. Expanded clones get a size class; other rows say once, few or many, or leave the size out.

j_call: TRBJ1-1
clone_size: once
v_call: TRBV29-1
d_call: .
cdr3_nt: TGCAGCGTTGAGGAACAGCAGTTGACTGAAGCTTTCTTT
cdr3_aa: CSVEEQQLTEAFF

j_call: TRBJ2-5
clone_size: .
v_call: TRBV9
d_call: .
cdr3_nt: TGTGCCAGCGCGAGGGATCTGACAGAGACCCAGTACTTC
cdr3_aa: CASARDLTETQYF

j_call: TRBJ1-2
clone_size: few
v_call: TRBV5-1
d_call: TRBD1
cdr3_nt: TGCGCCAGCAGCTTGGGGGACAGGGGTGGCTACACCTTC
cdr3_aa: CASSLGDRGGYTF

j_call: TRBJ2-2
clone_size: .
v_call: TRBV25-1
d_call: TRBD1
cdr3_nt: TGTGCCAGCAGTGACAGGGGGATCCTGGGCGGGGAGCTGTTTTTT
cdr3_aa: CASSDRGILGGELFF

j_call: TRBJ2-2
clone_size: once
v_call: TRBV19
d_call: TRBD1
cdr3_nt: TGTGCCAGCCGGGACAGGGTGTACACCGGGGAGCTGTTTTTT
cdr3_aa: CASRDRVYTGELFF

j_call: TRBJ2-4
clone_size: .
v_call: TRBV5-1
d_call: .
cdr3_nt: TGCGCCAGCAGCCCCACAGTAGCCAAAAACATTCAGTACTTC
cdr3_aa: CASSPTVAKNIQYF

j_call: TRBJ1-1
clone_size: .
v_call: TRBV18
d_call: .
cdr3_nt: TGTGCCAGCTCATCCACACTGGTCTGGGAGGTAGAGAACACTGAAGCTTTCTTT
cdr3_aa: CASSSTLVWEVENTEAFF

j_call: TRBJ2-3
clone_size: .
v_call: TRBV6-1
d_call: .
cdr3_nt: TGTGCCAGCAGTGGCTACAGATCCCAAAGCACAGATACGCAGTATTTT
cdr3_aa: CASSGYRSQSTDTQYF

j_call: TRBJ2-6
clone_size: once
v_call: TRBV27
d_call: TRBD1
cdr3_nt: TGTGCCAGCAGTCTCCGACAGGGGGCGTCTGGGGCCAACGTCCTGACTTTC
cdr3_aa: CASSLRQGASGANVLTF

j_call: TRBJ1-2
clone_size: .
v_call: TRBV18
d_call: .
cdr3_nt: TGTGCCAGCTCACCTAGCAGGGGAGACCTTTATGGCTACACCTTC
cdr3_aa: CASSPSRGDLYGYTF

j_call: TRBJ2-2
clone_size: .
v_call: TRBV5-6
d_call: .
cdr3_nt: TGTGCCAGCAGCTTGTATGCCGGGGAGCTGTTTTTT
cdr3_aa: CASSLYAGELFF

j_call: TRBJ1-1
clone_size: few
v_call: TRBV11-2
d_call: .
cdr3_nt: TGTGCCAGCACCAAAGGTGGGGCGACTGAAGCTTTCTTT
cdr3_aa: CASTKGGATEAFF

j_call: TRBJ1-1
clone_size: medium-sized
v_call: TRBV4-2
d_call: TRBD1
cdr3_nt: TGTGCCAGCAGCCCTGGGACAGGGGGGGGTGTTGAAGCTTTCTTT
cdr3_aa: CASSPGTGGGVEAFF

j_call: TRBJ1-1
clone_size: .
v_call: TRBV4-1
d_call: .
cdr3_nt: TGCGCCAGCAGCCCGTGGGACGGGGGGGGCACTGAAGCTTTCTTT
cdr3_aa: CASSPWDGGGTEAFF

j_call: TRBJ2-7
clone_size: once
v_call: TRBV2
d_call: .
cdr3_nt: TGTGCCAGCAGGGGAGGCTCCTACGAGCAGTACTTC
cdr3_aa: CASRGGSYEQYF

j_call: TRBJ2-3
clone_size: .
v_call: TRBV11-2
d_call: .
cdr3_nt: TGTGCCAGCCGGCCTGGGGGGGATACGCAGTATTTT
cdr3_aa: CASRPGGDTQYF

j_call: TRBJ2-7
clone_size: .
v_call: TRBV14
d_call: TRBD1
cdr3_nt: TGTGCCAGCAGCCGCGACAGGGGGAGGGAGCAGTACTTC
cdr3_aa: CASSRDRGREQYF

j_call: TRBJ2-7
clone_size: few
v_call: TRBV5-1
d_call: TRBD1
cdr3_nt: TGCGCCAGCAGTCGTGAGGGACAGACCTACGAGCAGTACTTC
cdr3_aa: CASSREGQTYEQYF

j_call: TRBJ1-1
clone_size: .
v_call: TRBV5-1
d_call: .
cdr3_nt: TGCGCCAGCAGCGCCGGCGGGAGGAACACTGAAGCTTTCTTT
cdr3_aa: CASSAGGRNTEAFF

j_call: TRBJ1-5
clone_size: .
v_call: TRBV21-1
d_call: .
cdr3_nt: TGTGCCAGCAGCCTAAATCAGCCCCAGCATTTT
cdr3_aa: CASSLNQPQHF